Detailed here is one T cell receptor (beta chain). The record originates from a study of radiation and T cells in renal cell carcinoma. Germline V CDR1 and CDR2: MDHEN, SYDVKM. This CDR3 has 14 residues. Trimming removed 6 bases at V and 5 bases at J, with 14 bases between. Time point meaning: blood 2 weeks post-SBRT. Treatment in this sample: 15 Gy SBRT to primary tumor, nephrectomy 4 weeks later. Repertoires were generated with immunoSEQ multiplex PCR, while TCRdb's copy carries only in-frame clones and drops some. The sample holds some 70,000 clones, around 80% seen once. V is TRBV28 and J is TRBJ1-5; D possibly corresponds to TRBD1 (5 bases). The clonotype comes from a man aged 60 to 75 with renal cell carcinoma. Sequencing used blood, obtained from a patient whose treatment included radiotherapy and nephrectomy. The CDR3 DNA reads TGTGCCAGCAGGACAAAGGGGAGGGATCAGCCCCAGCATTTT. Amino acid sequence: CASRTKGRDQPQHF.